This record covers a single TCR beta chain. Generated by immunoSEQ multiplex PCR, the TCRdb table keeps only in-frame clones and is missing some. The sample contains more than 15,000 clones, around 87% of which appear only once. These data are taken from a study of T cell changes during pregnancy in multiple sclerosis. This sample comprised CD8+ T cells from peripheral blood mononuclear cells, obtained in the third trimester of pregnancy. The sequence was obtained from a female donor in good health, enrolled as a control in a pregnancy study.

The CDR3 here is CASSVPFWRTDTQYF. CDR3 sequence (DNA): TGTGCCAGCAGTGTGCCGTTTTGGCGCACAGATACGCAGTATTTT. V gene TRBV2 combines with J gene TRBJ2-3; D not resolved. The V end lost 4 bases, the J end lost 1 base, and 12 bases lay between the germline ends. This CDR3 has 15 amino acids. Germline-derived CDR1 and CDR2 are SNHLY and FYNNEI.